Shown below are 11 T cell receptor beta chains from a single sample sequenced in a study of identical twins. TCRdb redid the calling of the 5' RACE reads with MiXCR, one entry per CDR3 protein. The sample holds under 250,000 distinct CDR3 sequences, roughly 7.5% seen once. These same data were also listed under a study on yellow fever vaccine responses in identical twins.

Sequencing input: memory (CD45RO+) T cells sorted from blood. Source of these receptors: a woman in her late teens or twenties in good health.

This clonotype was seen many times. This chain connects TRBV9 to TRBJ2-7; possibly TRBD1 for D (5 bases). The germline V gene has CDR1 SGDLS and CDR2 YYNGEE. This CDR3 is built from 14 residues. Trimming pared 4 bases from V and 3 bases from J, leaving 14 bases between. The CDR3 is CASSPGSGNYEQYF. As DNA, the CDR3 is TGTGCCAGCAGCCCTGGATCAGGGAACTACGAGCAGTACTTC.

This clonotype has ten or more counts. The DNA for the CDR3 is TGTGCCAGCAGTTTACAGGCTAGCGGGGGCAATGAGCAGTTCTTC. Translation gives CASSLQASGGNEQFF. The genes are TRBV12-3 or TRBV12-4 and TRBJ2-1, with TRBD2 identical over 10 bases. The CDR3 runs to 15 residues. The V and J ends lost 2 bases and 6 bases, in that order; junction bases with no gene match: 4.

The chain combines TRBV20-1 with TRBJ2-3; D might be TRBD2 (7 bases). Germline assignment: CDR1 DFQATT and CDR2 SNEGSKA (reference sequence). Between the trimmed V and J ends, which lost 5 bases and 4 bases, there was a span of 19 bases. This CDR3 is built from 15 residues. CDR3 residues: CSAEGGGGAADTQYF. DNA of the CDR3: TGCAGTGCTGAGGGTGGAGGGGGGGCCGCAGATACGCAGTATTTT.

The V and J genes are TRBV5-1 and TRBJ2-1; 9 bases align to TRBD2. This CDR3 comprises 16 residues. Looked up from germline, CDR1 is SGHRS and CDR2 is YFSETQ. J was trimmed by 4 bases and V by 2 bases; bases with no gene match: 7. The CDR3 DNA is TGCGCCAGCAGCTTTCTTTCGCGGGGGGGGTACAATGAGCAGTTCTTC. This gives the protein CASSFLSRGGYNEQFF.

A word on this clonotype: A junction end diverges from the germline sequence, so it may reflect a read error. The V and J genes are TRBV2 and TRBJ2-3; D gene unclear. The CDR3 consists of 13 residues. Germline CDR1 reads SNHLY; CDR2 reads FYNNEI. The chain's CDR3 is CASSEALRGPHLF. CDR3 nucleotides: TGTGCCAGCAGTGAAGCGCTTCGAGGACCACACCTTTTT.

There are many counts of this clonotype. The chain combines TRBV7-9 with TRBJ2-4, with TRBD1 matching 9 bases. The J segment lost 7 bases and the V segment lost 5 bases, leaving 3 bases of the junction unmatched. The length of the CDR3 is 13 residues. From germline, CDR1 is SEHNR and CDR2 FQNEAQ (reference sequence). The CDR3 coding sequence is TGTGCCAGCAGCGAAGGGACAGGGAACATTCAGTACTTC. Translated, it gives CASSEGTGNIQYF.

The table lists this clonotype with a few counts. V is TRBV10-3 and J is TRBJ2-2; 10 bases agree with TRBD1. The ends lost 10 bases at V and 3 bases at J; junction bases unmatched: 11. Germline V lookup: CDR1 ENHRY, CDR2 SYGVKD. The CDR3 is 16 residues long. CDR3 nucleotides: TGTGCCACGGAGTCCCCCGGGACAGGGGACACCGGGGAGCTGTTTTTT. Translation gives CATESPGTGDTGELFF.

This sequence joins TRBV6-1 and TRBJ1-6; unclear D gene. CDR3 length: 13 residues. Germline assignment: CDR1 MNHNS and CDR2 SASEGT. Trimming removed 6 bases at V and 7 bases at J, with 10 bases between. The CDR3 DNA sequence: TGTGCCAGCAGACTAGGACCGAATTCACCCCTCCACTTT. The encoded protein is CASRLGPNSPLHF.

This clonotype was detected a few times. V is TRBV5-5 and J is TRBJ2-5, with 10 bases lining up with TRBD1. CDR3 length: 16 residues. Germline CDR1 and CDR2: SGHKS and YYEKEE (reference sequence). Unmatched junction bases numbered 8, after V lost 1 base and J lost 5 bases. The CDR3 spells CASSLSGTGVIETQYF. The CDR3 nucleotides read TGTGCCAGCAGCTTGTCAGGGACAGGGGTTATTGAGACCCAGTACTTC.

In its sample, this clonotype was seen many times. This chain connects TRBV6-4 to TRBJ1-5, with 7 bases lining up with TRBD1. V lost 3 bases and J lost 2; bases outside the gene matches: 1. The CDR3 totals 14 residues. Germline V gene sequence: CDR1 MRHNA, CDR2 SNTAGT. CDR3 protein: CASSETGGNQPQHF. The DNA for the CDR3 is TGTGCCAGCAGTGAAACAGGGGGCAATCAGCCCCAGCATTTT.

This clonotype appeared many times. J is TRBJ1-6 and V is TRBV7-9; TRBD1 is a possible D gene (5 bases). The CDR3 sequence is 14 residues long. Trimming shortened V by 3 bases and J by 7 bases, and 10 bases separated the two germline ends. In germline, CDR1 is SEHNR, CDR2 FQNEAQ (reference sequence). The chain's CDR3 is CASSFGQGNSPLHF. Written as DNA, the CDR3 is TGTGCCAGCAGCTTTGGGCAGGGAAATTCACCCCTCCACTTT.